A single sample is the source of the 26 T cell receptor beta chains below, sequenced in a study of blood T cell repertoires in COVID-19. Libraries were prepared by immunoSEQ multiplex PCR; TCRdb keeps only in-frame clonotypes and omits some of them. The sample includes hundreds of thousands of clones, around 90% of them seen just once. The sample was PBMCs or T cells enriched from blood (not recorded which). The receptor set was obtained from a man between 60 and 75 years old who had recovered from COVID-19.

This chain uses TRBV19 with TRBJ2-7, with 8 bases identical to TRBD2. Losses at the gene ends were 2 bases for V and 2 bases for J; bases not matched to a gene: 5. The CDR3 runs 15 residues. Germline V gene data show CDR1 as LNHDA and CDR2 as SQIVND (reference sequence). CDR3 protein: CASSIYGRAPYEQYF. The CDR3 nucleotides read TGTGCCAGTAGTATATACGGGAGGGCCCCCTACGAGCAGTACTTC.

The chain carries TRBV7-8 and TRBJ1-6; the D is unclear. The V and J ends lost 5 bases and 10 bases respectively, with 6 bases between them. The CDR3 has 11 residues. Per the germline V gene, CDR1 is SGHVS and CDR2 is FQNEAQ. CDR3 protein: CASSLGSPLHF. CDR3 DNA sequence: TGTGCCAGCAGCCTCGGGTCACCCCTCCACTTT.

The chain has TRBV6-2 or TRBV6-3 and TRBJ2-7; D is perhaps TRBD1 (8 bases). Germline values: CDR1 MNHEY, CDR2 SVGEGT. The CDR3 is made up of 15 amino acids. The V and J ends lost 5 bases and 3 bases respectively, with 17 bases between them. CDR3 residues: CASSREDRANYEQYF. As DNA, the CDR3 is TGTGCCAGCAGTCGGGAGGACAGGGCAAACTACGAGCAGTACTTC.

This chain links TRBV5-3 with TRBJ2-2; 8 bases are a match to TRBD1. Being an ORF, TRBV5-3 has a function that is uncertain. V lost 3 bases, J lost 6 bases, and 10 bases stayed unmatched. This CDR3 spans 16 amino acids. The CDR3 DNA follows: TGTGCCAGAAGCTGGAAGACAGGGGATATGGCCGGGGAGCTGTTTTTT. It translates to CARSWKTGDMAGELFF.

The chain couples TRBV7-6 to TRBJ1-6, with D maybe TRBD1 (6 bases). V was trimmed by 4 bases and J by 3 bases, leaving 10 bases between them. The CDR3 totals 15 residues. CDR1 is SGHVS, CDR2 FNYEAQ, per germline. The DNA for the CDR3 is TGTGCCAGCAGCTCACGGACAGACTATAATTCACCCCTCCACTTT. Its protein is CASSSRTDYNSPLHF.

The chain employs TRBV5-8 and TRBJ1-2, with D tentatively TRBD1 (6 bases). The CDR3 is made up of 16 amino acids. Per germline, CDR1 SGHTS and CDR2 YDEGEE. Trimming shortened V by 0 bases and J by 2 bases, and 14 bases separated the two germline ends. The CDR3 spells CASSLGRTGWNYGYTF. DNA for the CDR3: TGTGCCAGCAGCTTGGGTAGAACAGGGTGGAACTATGGCTACACCTTC.

The chain joins TRBV25-1 to TRBJ1-3; D is possibly TRBD1 (5 bases). The ends were cut back, 8 bases at V and 4 bases at J, with 12 bases in the middle. Germline V gives CDR1 MGHDK, CDR2 SYGVNS. The CDR3 is 13 amino acids. As DNA, the CDR3 is TGTGCCAGCGGGGGGACCGCGGGAAACACCATATATTTT. It yields the protein CASGGTAGNTIYF.

The chain recombines TRBV5-5 with TRBJ1-2, with 8 bases that match TRBD1. This CDR3 has 15 amino acids. The junction had 10 bases not matched to a gene; V was cut back by 4 bases and J by 5 bases. Germline V gives CDR1 SGHKS, CDR2 YYEKEE (reference sequence). The CDR3 bases are TGTGCCAGCAGCCCCCCGGGACAGGAACTTTATGGCTACACCTTC. It encodes CASSPPGQELYGYTF.

The genes are TRBV25-1 and TRBJ1-1; D unresolved. The germline V gene has CDR1 MGHDK and CDR2 SYGVNS. The CDR3 has 13 residues. Trimming took 4 bases from V and 0 from J, leaving 6 bases between them. The CDR3: CASSADMNTEAFF. The CDR3 region has the DNA TGTGCCAGCAGTGCAGACATGAACACTGAAGCTTTCTTT.

The gene calls are TRBV19 and TRBJ1-5; D gene unclear. From germline, CDR1 is LNHDA and CDR2 SQIVND (reference sequence). V was cut by 6 bases and J by 2 bases, with 8 bases left in between. CDR3 length: 13 residues. The CDR3 region has the DNA TGTGCCAGTAGCCCCCCCGGCAATCAGCCCCAGCATTTT. Protein product: CASSPPGNQPQHF. Variable domain in full (rest from reference TRBV19 and TRBJ1-5): DGGITQSPKYLFRKEGQNVTLSCEQNLNHDAMYWYRQDPGQGLRLIYYSQIVNDFQKGDIAEGYSVSREKKESFPLTVTSAQKNPTAFYLCASSPPGNQPQHFGDGTRLSIL.

The chain joins TRBV11-3 to TRBJ2-3, with D perhaps matching TRBD1 (5 bases). Germline values: CDR1 SGHNT, CDR2 YENEEA. CDR3 length: 14 amino acids. The V end was cut by 5 bases, the J end by 4 bases, with 13 bases between. The CDR3 loop reads CASSTRTKPDTQYF. CDR3 DNA sequence: TGTGCCAGCAGCACCCGGACAAAGCCAGATACGCAGTATTTT.

The V call is TRBV7-2, the J call TRBJ1-2; D is unclear. The CDR3 spans 14 residues. The germline V and J ends were trimmed by 1 base and 2 bases, with 8 bases remaining between them. Germline CDR1 reads SGHTA; CDR2 reads FQGNSA. This CDR3 reads CASSLVSVNYGYTF. The DNA of the CDR3 is TGTGCCAGCAGCTTAGTGTCGGTAAACTATGGCTACACCTTC.

Only one count was recorded for this clone. The genes are TRBV18 and TRBJ2-1; a possible D gene is TRBD2 (6 bases). V was cut by 5 bases and J by 0 bases, with 14 bases left in between. CDR1 is KGHSH and CDR2 is LQKENI in the germline V gene. The CDR3 loop spans 16 amino acids. The CDR3 DNA is TGTGCCAGCTCATCGAGACGGGGGAGCTCCTACAATGAGCAGTTCTTC. This translates into CASSSRRGSSYNEQFF. Together with reference TRBV18 and TRBJ2-1, the CDR3 gives the full variable domain: NAGVMQNPRHLVRRRGQEARLRCSPMKGHSHVYWYRQLPEEGLKFMVYLQKENIIDESGMPKERFSAEFPKEGPSILRIQQVVRGDSAAYFCASSSRRGSSYNEQFFGPGTRLTVL.

The CDR3 is CASRQGPGELFF. In DNA form, the CDR3 reads TGTGCCAGTAGGCAGGGCCCCGGGGAGCTGTTTTTT. V gene TRBV19 combines with J gene TRBJ2-2; D perhaps matches TRBD1 (5 bases). V was trimmed by 6 bases and J by 6 bases, leaving 8 bases between them. Germline V gene data show CDR1 as LNHDA and CDR2 as SQIVND (reference sequence). The CDR3 extends over 12 amino acids.

V gene TRBV3-1 (or the pseudogene TRBV3-2) combines with J gene TRBJ1-1; D remains ambiguous. Between the trimmed V and J ends, which lost 1 base and 6 bases, there was a span of 9 bases. The CDR3 sequence is 13 residues long. Per germline, CDR1 LGHDT and CDR2 YNNKEL (reference sequence). CDR3 amino acids: CASSQVLRSEAFF. DNA of the CDR3: TGTGCCAGCAGCCAAGTACTGAGGTCTGAAGCTTTCTTT.

The chain uses TRBV6-5 and TRBJ2-3; D perhaps matches TRBD2 (5 bases). V was clipped by 8 bases and J by 8 bases, with 8 bases between them. Germline V gene lookup returns CDR1 MNHEY and CDR2 SVGAGI. This CDR3 comprises 10 residues. CDR3 region: CASGRGTQYF. DNA of the CDR3: TGTGCCAGCGGGAGAGGTACGCAGTATTTT.

In the case of this clone: Other DNA sequences in this sample translate to the same CDR3. This rearrangement joins TRBV3-1 (or the pseudogene TRBV3-2) to TRBJ2-1, with D unresolved. V lost 1 base, J lost 2 bases, and 6 bases lay in between. From germline, CDR1 is LGHDT and CDR2 YNNKEL (reference sequence). CDR3 length: 14 amino acids. DNA of the CDR3: TGTGCCAGCAGCCAAGCAGACACCTACAATGAGCAGTTCTTC. This sequence encodes CASSQADTYNEQFF.

The chain uses TRBV5-1 and TRBJ2-1; perhaps TRBD1 as D (6 bases). V dropped 4 bases and J dropped 2 bases, with 13 bases sitting between them. Germline lookup yields CDR1 SGHRS and CDR2 YFSETQ. This CDR3 is built from 15 residues. The CDR3: CASSRTAKTYNEQFF. DNA for the CDR3: TGCGCCAGCAGCCGGACAGCCAAAACCTACAATGAGCAGTTCTTC.

This chain uses TRBV29-1 with TRBJ1-5; 7 nucleotides agree with TRBD1. The V and J ends lost 3 bases and 7 bases, in that order; junction bases with no gene match: 6. CDR3 length: 13 residues. CDR1 and CDR2 (germline): SQVTM, ANQGSEA. The CDR3 DNA sequence: TGCAGCGTTGAGGAGAAGACAGGGCAGCCCCAGCATTTT. It codes for CSVEEKTGQPQHF.

The gene calls are TRBV10-3 and TRBJ1-2; a possible D gene is TRBD1 (5 bases). The CDR3 runs to 13 residues. Trimming stripped 3 bases from V and 2 bases from J, with 7 bases between. The germline gives CDR1 ENHRY, CDR2 SYGVKD. The CDR3 DNA sequence: TGTGCCATCAGTGATAAGGGGAACTATGGCTACACCTTC. The encoded protein is CAISDKGNYGYTF.

This chain uses TRBV12-3 or TRBV12-4 with TRBJ1-1, with D possibly matching TRBD1 (6 bases). V lost 6 bases, J lost 1 base, and 9 bases lay in between. This CDR3 is built from 13 residues. The CDR3 loop reads CASSPTGNTEAFF. Written as DNA, the CDR3 is TGTGCCAGCAGCCCGACAGGGAACACTGAAGCTTTCTTT.

The CDR3 is CASSYQRQGREQYF. The CDR3 coding sequence is TGTGCCAGCAGTTACCAGAGGCAGGGTAGAGAGCAGTACTTC. The chain employs TRBV6-5 and TRBJ2-7; D possibly corresponds to TRBD1 (5 bases). Germline loops: CDR1 MNHEY, CDR2 SVGAGI. V was trimmed by 2 bases and J by 7 bases, leaving 15 bases between them. The CDR3 runs 14 residues.

The chain couples TRBV5-6 to TRBJ2-7, with D possibly TRBD1 on 5 matching bases. V lost 5 bases to trimming and J lost 1 base, with 10 bases between them. CDR1 is SGHDT, CDR2 YYEEEE, per germline. The CDR3 is made up of 13 amino acids. The CDR3: CASRDRVSYEQYF. The CDR3 nucleotides read TGTGCCAGCAGAGACAGAGTTTCCTACGAGCAGTACTTC.

This chain joins TRBV15 and TRBJ2-3; a possible D gene is TRBD2 (7 bases). CDR3 length: 17 amino acids. V shed 5 bases and J shed 6 bases, with 24 bases lying between them. Germline V gene lookup returns CDR1 LNHNV and CDR2 YYDKDF (reference sequence). The CDR3 nucleotides are TGTGCCACCAGCCCACGCGGGGGCAGGGGCGCATTGGATACGCAGTATTTT. Amino acid sequence: CATSPRGGRGALDTQYF.

This clone was detected many times. V and J are TRBV7-8 and TRBJ2-2; the D is unclear. V lost 1 base and J 6 bases, leaving 6 bases between the germline ends. The germline CDR1 and CDR2 sequences are SGHVS and FQNEAQ. The CDR3 runs 13 residues. The chain's CDR3 is CASSLVGPGELFF. In DNA form, the CDR3 reads TGTGCCAGCAGCTTAGTTGGGCCCGGGGAGCTGTTTTTT.

The gene calls are TRBV27 and TRBJ1-1; TRBD1 matches at 7 bases. Germline V lookup: CDR1 MNHEY, CDR2 SMNVEV (reference sequence). The CDR3 totals 15 residues. Losses at the gene ends were 5 bases for V and 0 bases for J; bases not matched to a gene: 6. The CDR3 sequence: CASSAGGTVNTEAFF. CDR3 coding DNA: TGTGCCAGCAGTGCGGGGGGGACAGTGAACACTGAAGCTTTCTTT.